This T cell receptor beta chain was profiled in a study of T-cell memory formation after mild COVID-19. A few counts support this clonotype. One entry per CDR3 protein results from TCRdb running MiXCR on the 5' RACE reads. The sample consists of 220,000 or so distinct CDR3 sequences, about 9.2% of them appearing once. The material sequenced was PBMCs or a T cell subset sorted from them (not recorded which). The sequence derives from a man younger than 35 who had mild COVID-19 (a few samples of this study predate the infection). Cell type and time point are not known.

The CDR3 bases are TGTGCCAGCAGCTTAGGGACAGGGGGCGCAAGCGTGCAGTACTTC. It encodes CASSLGTGGASVQYF. The gene calls are TRBV11-2 and TRBJ2-5; TRBD1 aligns across 11 bases. Trimming cost V 1 base and J 11 bases; bases outside gene matches: 9. Germline-derived CDR1 and CDR2 are SGHAT and FQNNGV. This CDR3 comprises 15 residues.